Presented here are 8 T cell receptor beta chains from one specimen sequenced in a study of blood T cell repertoires in COVID-19. Method: immunoSEQ multiplex PCR; TCRdb's copy keeps in-frame clones and lacks some. The sample includes around 290,000 clones, 80% to 95% of them seen just once. Sequences were obtained from PBMCs or T cells enriched from blood (not recorded which). The origin of the receptors is a woman in her thirties who had recovered from COVID-19.

The chain joins TRBV9 to TRBJ2-1, with no clear D. The CDR3 is 14 residues long. In germline, CDR1 is SGDLS, CDR2 YYNGEE. The V end lost 1 base, the J end lost 5 bases, and 10 bases lay between the germline ends. This chain's CDR3 is CASSVTETDNEQFF. CDR3 coding DNA: TGTGCCAGCAGCGTAACAGAAACTGACAATGAGCAGTTCTTC.

The chain is built from TRBV28 and TRBJ2-1, with TRBD2 identical over 9 bases. With 6 bases clipped from V and 3 bases from J, the junction kept 6 bases outside the gene matches. The CDR3 contains 15 residues. Per the germline V gene, CDR1 is MDHEN and CDR2 is SYDVKM. The CDR3 here is CASRPGTSLYNEQFF. The CDR3 DNA sequence: TGTGCCAGCAGACCCGGGACTAGCCTCTACAATGAGCAGTTCTTC.

The chain couples TRBV7-3 to TRBJ2-1; 15 nucleotides line up with TRBD2. V shed 2 bases, J shed 6 bases, and the junction held 2 bases outside the gene matches. CDR1 and CDR2 from the germline V gene are SGHTA and FQGTGA. The CDR3 runs 16 residues. In DNA, the CDR3 is TGTGCCAGCAGCTTAGGGACTAGCGGGAGGTTCAATGAGCAGTTCTTC. Protein product: CASSLGTSGRFNEQFF.

The rearrangement links TRBV6-5 to TRBJ2-4; a weak D match, TRBD2 (5 bases). This CDR3 comprises 14 residues. The germline V and J ends were trimmed by 5 bases and 6 bases, with 14 bases remaining between them. The germline gives CDR1 MNHEY, CDR2 SVGAGI. The CDR3 DNA follows: TGTGCCAGCAGTCCCGGTTTAGGGAGAAACATTCAGTACTTC. Protein sequence: CASSPGLGRNIQYF.

The J gene is TRBJ2-1, the V gene TRBV10-3, with TRBD2 matching over 14 bases. Germline CDR1 is ENHRY and CDR2 is SYGVKD. The V gene end was trimmed by 6 bases and the J gene end by 15 bases; junction bases not matched to a gene: 22. CDR3 length: 18 residues. This CDR3 reads CAIRDSWTGPGLAGEVFF. The CDR3 DNA is TGTGCCATCAGAGACTCGTGGACAGGGCCGGGACTAGCGGGAGAAGTGTTCTTC.

The V gene is TRBV28, the J gene TRBJ1-5, with TRBD1 matching 8 bases. V lost 6 bases, J lost 4 bases, and 8 bases stayed unmatched. CDR1 and CDR2 from the germline V gene are MDHEN and SYDVKM. There are 15 residues in the CDR3. The CDR3 bases are TGTGCCAGCAGACTCCGGGACAGGCAGAATCAGCCCCAGCATTTT. Protein sequence: CASRLRDRQNQPQHF.

The J gene is TRBJ1-1, the V gene TRBV7-2, with a tentative D call TRBD1 (5 bases). This CDR3 has 15 residues. CDR1 SGHTA and CDR2 FQGNSA come from the germline V gene. The ends were cut back, 4 bases at V and 0 bases at J, with 12 bases in the middle. In DNA, the CDR3 is TGTGCCAGCAGCTCGGGAGGGGCTTTGAACACTGAAGCTTTCTTT. Residues: CASSSGGALNTEAFF.

This clone was observed a handful of times. The genes are TRBV7-9 and TRBJ1-3, with D possibly TRBD1 on 5 matching bases. This CDR3 is 16 amino acids long. V lost 5 bases to trimming and J lost 0 bases, with 14 bases between them. The germline V gene has CDR1 SEHNR and CDR2 FQNEAQ (reference sequence). In nucleotides, the CDR3 is TGTGCCAGCAGCCCATGGGACTGGGGCTCTGGAAACACCATATATTTT. It yields the protein CASSPWDWGSGNTIYF. Full variable domain (missing parts from reference TRBV7-9 and TRBJ1-3): DTGVSQNPRHKITKRGQNVTFRCDPISEHNRLYWYRQTLGQGPEFLTYFQNEAQLEKSRLLSDRFSAERPKGSFSTLEIQRTEQGDSAMYLCASSPWDWGSGNTIYFGEGSWLTVV.